The entry below describes one T cell receptor beta chain. Trimming shortened V by 3 bases and J by 3 bases, and 6 bases separated the two germline ends. The germline CDR1 and CDR2 sequences are LNHDA and SQIVND (reference sequence). The CDR3 extends over 13 amino acids. The sample belongs to a study of CD8 T cells in Susac syndrome. In the multiple sclerosis control group, patients were treatment-naive and had stable or active relapsing-remitting disease. Random hexamers were used to reverse transcribe 0.5 to 1 ug of RNA. One entry per CDR3 protein results from TCRdb running MiXCR on the immunoSEQ multiplex PCR reads. The table lists 150,000 to 190,000 distinct CDR3 sequences, 95% to 96% of them singletons.

The sample comprised CD8+ T cells from PBMCs. This TCR came from a human donor with multiple sclerosis. V and J are TRBV19 and TRBJ1-5; D call uncertain. CDR3 sequence (DNA): TGTGCCAGTAGTATTTCCTCCAATCAGCCCCAGCATTTT. This codes for CASSISSNQPQHF.